This TCR beta chain emerged from a study of identical twins. Regarding the study as a whole: Compared with models, monozygotic twins showed more out-of-frame TCR alpha sharing. Cross-sectional statistical analysis, not tracking of the same donors, underpinned the conclusions.

This CDR3 spans 14 amino acids. The germline V gene encodes CDR1 SGHAT and CDR2 FQNNGV. The ends were cut back, 0 bases at V and 5 bases at J, with 8 bases in the middle. Concerning this clonotype: Its antigen is unknown.

Template switching, a step in the protocol, added a universal primer site, and cDNA carried unique molecular identifiers. Using its own MiXCR run on the 5' RACE reads, TCRdb lists one record per CDR3 protein. Here the sample spans about 1.7 million distinct CDR3 sequences, about 30% being singletons. The source of this sequence is a newborn girl in good health. Sequenced material: cord blood. V is TRBV11-2 and J is TRBJ2-1; D not resolved. CDR3 nucleotides: TGTGCCAGCAGCTTAGACCTCTTACACAATGAGCAGTTCTTC. Amino acid sequence: CASSLDLLHNEQFF.